This T cell receptor (beta chain) was identified during a study of blood T cell repertoires in COVID-19. Study at large: Some COVID-19 samples were acute and others convalescent; all came from the United States, Italy and Spain. T cells, B-cell-depleted T cells, or PBMCs provided the cDNA or gDNA that served as material.

V gave up 1 base and J gave up 7 bases, with 14 bases separating them. CDR1 is SGHNT, CDR2 YENEEA, per germline. This CDR3 has 15 amino acids. In the authors' workflow: Reference gene primer amplification yielded estimated nucleated cell counts. Profiled with immunoSEQ multiplex PCR; TCRdb holds only in-frame clones, not every one. V and J calls and clone size are those listed in that table; D and trimming were worked out from the DNA. The table has about 200,000 clones, approximately 84% seen once. The chain joins TRBV11-3 to TRBJ2-1; possible D gene TRBD2, 6 bases. The sequence came from a woman between 65 and 79 years old with active or convalescent COVID-19. Sequenced material: peripheral blood. CDR3 sequence reads: CASSLVLLGGNEQFF. The CDR3 nucleotides read TGTGCCAGCAGCTTAGTATTGCTTGGGGGGAATGAGCAGTTCTTC.